The 5 T cell receptor beta chains listed next were all sequenced from one sample in a study of blood T cell repertoires in COVID-19. Sequencing used immunoSEQ multiplex PCR; TCRdb keeps in-frame clones, though not all of them. The repertoire holds under 300,000 clones, with around 86% as singletons. The sequenced sample was peripheral blood. These receptors were obtained from a woman aged 25 to 45 with active or convalescent COVID-19.

This clone was found once. The chain joins TRBV30 to TRBJ2-7; D is ambiguous. CDR3 length: 12 amino acids. V was cut by 0 bases and J by 7 bases, with 10 bases left in between. The germline V gene has CDR1 GTSNPN and CDR2 SVGIG (reference sequence). The CDR3 nucleotides read TGTGCCTGGAGTGTCGGTGATCATGAGCAGTACTTC. Its protein is CAWSVGDHEQYF. The whole variable domain, remainder taken from reference TRBV30 and TRBJ2-7, is SQTIHQWPATLVQPVGSPLSLECTVEGTSNPNLYWYRQAAGRGLQLLFYSVGIGQISSEVPQNLSASRPQDRQFILSSKKLLLSDSGFYLCAWSVGDHEQYFGPGTRLTVT.

The V call is TRBV24-1, the J call TRBJ1-5; TRBD1 matches 8 bases. Germline CDR1 KGHDR, CDR2 SFDVKD. The CDR3 has 15 residues. J lost 3 bases, V lost 5 bases, and 5 bases had no gene match. For the CDR3, the DNA is TGTGCCACCAGTGCGACAGGGGCGAACAATCAGCCCCAGCATTTT. Encoded protein: CATSATGANNQPQHF.

This chain links TRBV7-6 with TRBJ2-2, with unresolved D. CDR3 length equals 16 residues. Germline loops: CDR1 SGHVS, CDR2 FNYEAQ. V lost 4 bases and J lost 3, with 15 bases in between. The CDR3 region is CASSSSSALDTGELFF. The CDR3 DNA sequence: TGTGCCAGCAGCTCTAGTTCAGCCTTGGACACCGGGGAGCTGTTTTTT.

The chain is built from TRBV7-2 and TRBJ2-1; 11 bases are a match to TRBD2. CDR1 is SGHTA and CDR2 is FQGNSA in the germline V gene. The CDR3 runs to 12 residues. V shed 5 bases, J shed 16 bases, and the junction held 7 bases outside the gene matches. The DNA for the CDR3 is TGTGCCAGCAGCCCCCTAGCGGGGGGTTCCTTCTTC. Translation gives CASSPLAGGSFF. Full variable domain (outside the CDR3, taken from reference TRBV7-2 and TRBJ2-1): GAGVSQSPSNKVTEKGKDVELRCDPISGHTALYWYRQSLGQGLEFLIYFQGNSAPDKSGLPSDRFSAERTGGSVSTLTIQRTQQEDSAVYLCASSPLAGGSFFGPGTRLTVL.

Note on this clone: Different DNA sequences within this sample yield the same CDR3. V usage is TRBV5-1 and J usage is TRBJ2-5; no clear D. The CDR3 spans 14 residues. From germline, CDR1 is SGHRS and CDR2 YFSETQ. V lost 0 bases and J lost 2, with 8 bases in between. This chain's CDR3 is CASSLGSGQETQYF. As DNA, the CDR3 is TGCGCCAGCAGCTTGGGTTCAGGTCAAGAGACCCAGTACTTC.